A selection of T cell receptor beta chains follows, all from one sample in a study of blood T cell repertoires in COVID-19. Profiled with immunoSEQ multiplex PCR; TCRdb holds only in-frame clones, not every one. The data show 170,000 or so clones, 89% seen once. Sequenced material: peripheral blood. These receptor sequences come from a man younger than 35 who had recovered from COVID-19. Both conserved end residues are part of each CDR3. Rows give clone size only sometimes, using once, few, many, or a class for an expanded clone.

j_call v_call clone_size cdr3_aa
TRBJ1-2 TRBV27 . CASSRTGTYGYTF
TRBJ1-1 TRBV3-1/TRBV3-2 . CASSRVQGATTEAFF
TRBJ2-2 TRBV27 . CASSFSVPGRTGELFF
TRBJ2-7 TRBV9 . CASSPRASGSLSSYEQYF
TRBJ2-2 TRBV9 few CASSAPGSVDGELFF
TRBJ2-7 TRBV12-5 . CASGFVRDRSYEQYF
TRBJ2-1 TRBV7-9 . CASSWLSGRSRGEQFF
TRBJ1-3 TRBV19 . CASRTGSGNTIYF
TRBJ2-7 TRBV14 . CASSQATSGGLEQYF
TRBJ2-3 TRBV7-2 . CASSLGLTSGNLADTQYF
TRBJ2-7 TRBV6-2/TRBV6-3 few CASSVTGPYEQYF
TRBJ1-3 TRBV11-2 . CASSSSYASGNTIYF
TRBJ1-2 TRBV7-2 . CASSQGGPFGYTF
TRBJ1-2 TRBV6-2/TRBV6-3 . CASSTRQGFGYGYTF
TRBJ2-1 TRBV11-3 . CASSFTSGLRDEQFF
TRBJ2-2 TRBV28 . CASIEGTGRTGELFF
TRBJ2-2 TRBV19 once CASSWAPDRATGELFF
TRBJ1-4 TRBV6-6 few CASNSGATNEKLFF
TRBJ1-5 TRBV6-2/TRBV6-3 once CASSRSGGYQPQHF
TRBJ1-4 TRBV29-1 . CSVSVGGGEKLFF
TRBJ2-1 TRBV10-3 . CAISLGTDPSNEQFF
TRBJ2-1 TRBV4-3 . CASSQSGQGYEQFF
TRBJ1-6 TRBV2 few CASSEVEFSYNSPLHF
TRBJ1-2 TRBV4-3 . CASSQEGTGFVGYTF
TRBJ1-1 TRBV6-2/TRBV6-3 . CASSLGITGGRTTEAFF
TRBJ1-2 TRBV19 . CASRRPGLKTHGYTF
TRBJ2-7 TRBV12-3/TRBV12-4 . CASVPPTGVEQYF
TRBJ2-7 TRBV7-2 . CASSIDRAYVEQYF
TRBJ2-7 TRBV19 . CASSEDIRPYEQYF